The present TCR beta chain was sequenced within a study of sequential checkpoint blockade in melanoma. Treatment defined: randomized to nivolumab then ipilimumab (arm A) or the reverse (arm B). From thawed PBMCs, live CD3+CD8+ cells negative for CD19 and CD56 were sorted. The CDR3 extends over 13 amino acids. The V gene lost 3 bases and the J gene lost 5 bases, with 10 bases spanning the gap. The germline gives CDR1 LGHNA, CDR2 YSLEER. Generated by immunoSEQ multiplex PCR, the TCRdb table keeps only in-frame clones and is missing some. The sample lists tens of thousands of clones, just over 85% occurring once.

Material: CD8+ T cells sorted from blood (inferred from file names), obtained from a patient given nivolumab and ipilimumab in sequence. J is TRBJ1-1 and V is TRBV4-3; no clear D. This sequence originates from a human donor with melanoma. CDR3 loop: CASSHLTETEAFF. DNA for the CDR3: TGCGCCAGCAGCCACCTCACGGAGACTGAAGCTTTCTTT.